The TCR beta chain described here comes from a study of blood T cell repertoires in COVID-19. The germline gives CDR1 SGHTA, CDR2 FQGNSA. With V trimmed by 5 bases and J by 5 bases, 10 bases remained unmatched. The CDR3 has 15 amino acids. The method was immunoSEQ multiplex PCR; TCRdb's version includes in-frame clones alone and lacks a portion of them. The repertoire holds 150,000 to 200,000 clones, with 80% to 90% as singletons. The specimen was peripheral blood. V gene TRBV7-2 combines with J gene TRBJ2-7; the match to TRBD1 covers 9 bases. This TCR derives from a man between 18 and 29 years old with active or convalescent COVID-19. The CDR3 here is CASSDPGQGVDEQYF. The CDR3 nucleotides are TGTGCCAGCAGCGATCCGGGACAGGGTGTCGACGAGCAGTACTTC.